The rows below give T cell receptor beta chains drawn from one sample of a study of T cell repertoires in cytomegalovirus infection. MiXCR, run by TCRdb on the reads, gives a single entry per CDR3 protein. The sample contains some 900,000 distinct CDR3 sequences, approximately 30% of which appear only once. What these receptors recognize is not known. Specimen: cultured CD8+ T cells from PBMCs, collected from culture after CMV antigen stimulation. The receptor set was obtained from a human donor in good health (CMV status not recorded). Some clones in this sample may be carry-over from other donors' samples. Both conserved end residues are part of each CDR3. The D gene is left open where the match is weak. Clone size appears in some rows only: once, few, many, or a class for an expanded clone.

CDR3nt: TGTGCCAGCAGCCCAGACTTCGCTCAAGAAAACAATGAGCAGTTCTTC
CDR3aa: CASSPDFAQENNEQFF
j_gene: TRBJ2-1
v_gene: TRBV11-3
d_gene: NA
abundance: NA

CDR3nt: TGTGCCAGCAGTTACACAAGGGGACAGCCCCAGCATTTT
CDR3aa: CASSYTRGQPQHF
j_gene: TRBJ1-5
v_gene: TRBV6-2/TRBV6-3
d_gene: NA
abundance: NA

CDR3nt: TGTGCCAGCAGTTCCGCTACAGGGTGGTTCAACTATGGCTACACCTTC
CDR3aa: CASSSATGWFNYGYTF
j_gene: TRBJ1-2
v_gene: TRBV27
d_gene: NA
abundance: NA

CDR3nt: TGTGCCAGCAGCCCCGGACTAGCGGAGCTCAATGAGCAGTTCTTC
CDR3aa: CASSPGLAELNEQFF
j_gene: TRBJ2-1
v_gene: TRBV7-9
d_gene: TRBD2
abundance: NA

CDR3nt: TGTGCCAGCAGCTTAAGATCAGGGAGGGTATTCTCTGGGGCCAACGTCCTGACTTTC
CDR3aa: CASSLRSGRVFSGANVLTF
j_gene: TRBJ2-6
v_gene: TRBV7-3
d_gene: TRBD2
abundance: NA

CDR3nt: TGTGCCAGTAACCCTAATTGGGACAGGGGGCTTTCACCCCTCCACTTT
CDR3aa: CASNPNWDRGLSPLHF
j_gene: TRBJ1-6
v_gene: TRBV19
d_gene: TRBD1
abundance: NA

CDR3nt: TGTGCCAGCAGCGGACCAGGGACCCCTGAAGCTTTCTTT
CDR3aa: CASSGPGTPEAFF
j_gene: TRBJ1-1
v_gene: TRBV7-9
d_gene: NA
abundance: NA

CDR3nt: TGTGCCAGCAGCGTGCAGGGTCACTCCTACAATGAGCAGTTCTTC
CDR3aa: CASSVQGHSYNEQFF
j_gene: TRBJ2-1
v_gene: TRBV9
d_gene: NA
abundance: NA

CDR3nt: TGTGCCAGCAGTCCGTGGGGGGCCCAAGGCTATGGCTACACCTTC
CDR3aa: CASSPWGAQGYGYTF
j_gene: TRBJ1-2
v_gene: TRBV27
d_gene: NA
abundance: few

CDR3nt: TGTGCCAGTAGTAGCTCGGACGGATGGTACTATGGCTACACCTTC
CDR3aa: CASSSSDGWYYGYTF
j_gene: TRBJ1-2
v_gene: TRBV19
d_gene: NA
abundance: NA

CDR3nt: TGTGCCTGGAGTTGGGGGGGCGCCTTGAACACTGAAGCTTTCTTT
CDR3aa: CAWSWGGALNTEAFF
j_gene: TRBJ1-1
v_gene: TRBV30
d_gene: NA
abundance: NA

CDR3nt: TGCAGTGCCGAGCGGCTAGCGGGGCGCACAGATACGCAGTATTTT
CDR3aa: CSAERLAGRTDTQYF
j_gene: TRBJ2-3
v_gene: TRBV20-1
d_gene: TRBD2
abundance: NA

CDR3nt: TGTGCCAGCAGTTCCCTGCTAACAGGGAAGGGGGACGCCTACAATGAGCAGTTCTTC
CDR3aa: CASSSLLTGKGDAYNEQFF
j_gene: TRBJ2-1
v_gene: TRBV28
d_gene: NA
abundance: few

CDR3nt: TGTGCCAGCAGCCTTGGAGGCGCAAGGAAGACCCAGTACTTC
CDR3aa: CASSLGGARKTQYF
j_gene: TRBJ2-5
v_gene: TRBV5-6
d_gene: NA
abundance: NA

CDR3nt: TGTGCCACCAGTTCCGGGGCCCGGGACAGGGACTACAATGAGCAGTTCTTC
CDR3aa: CATSSGARDRDYNEQFF
j_gene: TRBJ2-1
v_gene: TRBV24-1
d_gene: TRBD1
abundance: many

CDR3nt: TGTGCCAGCGATCGGCGGGGGGGTAACACCGGGGAGCTGTTTTTT
CDR3aa: CASDRRGGNTGELFF
j_gene: TRBJ2-2
v_gene: TRBV7-8
d_gene: TRBD2
abundance: few

CDR3nt: TGCGCCAGCAGCCAAGATTTTGGGGTTGGAGAAAAACTGTTTTTT
CDR3aa: CASSQDFGVGEKLFF
j_gene: TRBJ1-4
v_gene: TRBV4-3
d_gene: NA
abundance: few

CDR3nt: TGTGCCAGCAGTTTTGCGGGGGGGCCTGGGGAGACCCAGTACTTC
CDR3aa: CASSFAGGPGETQYF
j_gene: TRBJ2-5
v_gene: TRBV28
d_gene: TRBD2
abundance: many

CDR3nt: TGTGCCAGCAGTCCCATGAGGAGCTCCTATAATTCACCCCTCCACTTT
CDR3aa: CASSPMRSSYNSPLHF
j_gene: TRBJ1-6
v_gene: TRBV6-5
d_gene: NA
abundance: NA

CDR3nt: TGTGCCATCAGTGAGCCAGGACGGATGGATACGCAGTATTTT
CDR3aa: CAISEPGRMDTQYF
j_gene: TRBJ2-3
v_gene: TRBV10-3
d_gene: NA
abundance: NA

CDR3nt: TGTGCCAGCAGCTTAAAGGGGTTAGATGAAAAACTGTTTTTT
CDR3aa: CASSLKGLDEKLFF
j_gene: TRBJ1-4
v_gene: TRBV7-2
d_gene: NA
abundance: many

CDR3nt: TGTGCCAGCAGCTTCCCGAGGGGGTACAATGAGCAGTTCTTC
CDR3aa: CASSFPRGYNEQFF
j_gene: TRBJ2-1
v_gene: TRBV7-2
d_gene: NA
abundance: many

CDR3nt: TGCAGCGTTCCCCAGGCAACTGAAGCTTTCTTT
CDR3aa: CSVPQATEAFF
j_gene: TRBJ1-1
v_gene: TRBV29-1
d_gene: NA
abundance: NA

CDR3nt: TGTGCCAGCAGCAAAGGAAACAGGGCGGTCTACAATGAGCAGTTCTTC
CDR3aa: CASSKGNRAVYNEQFF
j_gene: TRBJ2-1
v_gene: TRBV7-4
d_gene: NA
abundance: NA

CDR3nt: TGTGCCAGCAGCCAACCGTGGGACAGGCGCCCAACTAATGAAAAACTGTTTTTT
CDR3aa: CASSQPWDRRPTNEKLFF
j_gene: TRBJ1-4
v_gene: TRBV5-6
d_gene: TRBD1
abundance: few

CDR3nt: TGTGCCAGCAGTCAGACCGGGACAGGGGAAGCTTTCTTT
CDR3aa: CASSQTGTGEAFF
j_gene: TRBJ1-1
v_gene: TRBV7-6
d_gene: TRBD1
abundance: NA

CDR3nt: TGTGCCAGCACCAAAGGACTAATTCAAGAGACCCAGTACTTC
CDR3aa: CASTKGLIQETQYF
j_gene: TRBJ2-5
v_gene: TRBV28
d_gene: NA
abundance: few

CDR3nt: TGTGCCAGCAGTGTAGGGACAGGACCCAATGAGCAGTTCTTC
CDR3aa: CASSVGTGPNEQFF
j_gene: TRBJ2-1
v_gene: TRBV2
d_gene: TRBD1
abundance: few

CDR3nt: TGTGCCAACAGTGACGGTGCGGTCCTTAGGGCCAACGTCCTGACTTTC
CDR3aa: CANSDGAVLRANVLTF
j_gene: TRBJ2-6
v_gene: TRBV2
d_gene: NA
abundance: NA

CDR3nt: TGTGCCAGCACCTCGACAGGGGAAGGCTACACCTTC
CDR3aa: CASTSTGEGYTF
j_gene: TRBJ1-2
v_gene: TRBV12-3/TRBV12-4
d_gene: TRBD1
abundance: NA

CDR3nt: TGTGCCAGCAGCTCCTTCCTAGCGGGGGCACCCCCGACGCAGTATTTT
CDR3aa: CASSSFLAGAPPTQYF
j_gene: TRBJ2-3
v_gene: TRBV7-6
d_gene: TRBD2
abundance: NA

CDR3nt: TGTGCCAGCAAGAGGACAGGGCTTGATCAGCCCCAGCATTTT
CDR3aa: CASKRTGLDQPQHF
j_gene: TRBJ1-5
v_gene: TRBV2
d_gene: TRBD1
abundance: few

CDR3nt: TGTGCCAGTAGTATAGGGGGGACGGACCAAAGGGAGTTCTTC
CDR3aa: CASSIGGTDQREFF
j_gene: TRBJ2-1
v_gene: TRBV19
d_gene: NA
abundance: NA

CDR3nt: TGTGCCAGTACTGGGGGGGAAACTGAAGCTTTCTTT
CDR3aa: CASTGGETEAFF
j_gene: TRBJ1-1
v_gene: TRBV19
d_gene: NA
abundance: few

CDR3nt: TGTGCCAGCAGTTTATTTGGGTCAGGGGGCAACTATGGCTACACCTTC
CDR3aa: CASSLFGSGGNYGYTF
j_gene: TRBJ1-2
v_gene: TRBV27
d_gene: TRBD1
abundance: NA

CDR3nt: TGTGCCAGCAGTGCCGATCTAGCGGTTGGTAAGACCCAGTACTTC
CDR3aa: CASSADLAVGKTQYF
j_gene: TRBJ2-5
v_gene: TRBV6-5
d_gene: TRBD2
abundance: once

CDR3nt: TGTGCCAGCAGTCAACGGATGCGACGGGGCTACGAGCAGTACTTC
CDR3aa: CASSQRMRRGYEQYF
j_gene: TRBJ2-7
v_gene: TRBV12-3/TRBV12-4
d_gene: NA
abundance: NA

CDR3nt: TGTGCCAGCAGTCAGACAGGTTTTAATGAGCAGTTCTTC
CDR3aa: CASSQTGFNEQFF
j_gene: TRBJ2-1
v_gene: TRBV6-2/TRBV6-3
d_gene: NA
abundance: few

CDR3nt: TGTGCCAGCAGTCCCCGGTTTGCAGACGGGCCTTTCGGACCTTATCAGCCCCAGCATTTT
CDR3aa: CASSPRFADGPFGPYQPQHF
j_gene: TRBJ1-5
v_gene: TRBV12-3/TRBV12-4
d_gene: NA
abundance: few

CDR3nt: TGTGCCAGCAGTTCATACGCCCTCCCCTACGAGCAGTACTTC
CDR3aa: CASSSYALPYEQYF
j_gene: TRBJ2-7
v_gene: TRBV12-3/TRBV12-4
d_gene: NA
abundance: many

CDR3nt: TGCGCCAGCAGCCTTAGCCAGCGAGGGACAGCATACAATGAGCAGTTCTTC
CDR3aa: CASSLSQRGTAYNEQFF
j_gene: TRBJ2-1
v_gene: TRBV4-1
d_gene: TRBD1
abundance: few

CDR3nt: TGTGCCAGCAGCTTCTCACACGAGCAGTACTTC
CDR3aa: CASSFSHEQYF
j_gene: TRBJ2-7
v_gene: TRBV7-9
d_gene: NA
abundance: few

CDR3nt: TGTGCCAGCAGTACAGGGTATCCCTCAGATACGCAGTATTTT
CDR3aa: CASSTGYPSDTQYF
j_gene: TRBJ2-3
v_gene: TRBV7-3
d_gene: NA
abundance: few

CDR3nt: TGCGCCAGCAGCCAACTGACTAGCGTCACCGGGGAGCTGTTTTTT
CDR3aa: CASSQLTSVTGELFF
j_gene: TRBJ2-2
v_gene: TRBV4-1
d_gene: TRBD2
abundance: NA

CDR3nt: TGTGCCAACAAACAGGGTTCGAATTCACCCCTCCACTTT
CDR3aa: CANKQGSNSPLHF
j_gene: TRBJ1-6
v_gene: TRBV6-1
d_gene: NA
abundance: NA

CDR3nt: TGTGCCAGCAGTTACAGGACACTCAATCAGCCCCAGCATTTT
CDR3aa: CASSYRTLNQPQHF
j_gene: TRBJ1-5
v_gene: TRBV13
d_gene: NA
abundance: NA

CDR3nt: TGTGCCAGTAGTATAGGGGGGGGGGCTCACAATGAGCAGTTCTTC
CDR3aa: CASSIGGGAHNEQFF
j_gene: TRBJ2-1
v_gene: TRBV19
d_gene: NA
abundance: NA

CDR3nt: TGCGCCAGCAGCCCCTTAGACGGCGTAGCCACTGAAGCTTTCTTT
CDR3aa: CASSPLDGVATEAFF
j_gene: TRBJ1-1
v_gene: TRBV4-1
d_gene: NA
abundance: NA

CDR3nt: TGTGCCAGCAGCTTCTTACAGGGGGCTCGTACTGAAGCTTTCTTT
CDR3aa: CASSFLQGARTEAFF
j_gene: TRBJ1-1
v_gene: TRBV13
d_gene: TRBD1
abundance: NA